These 21 T cell receptor beta chains were all obtained from the same sample, sequenced in a study of blood T cell repertoires in COVID-19. Libraries were prepared by immunoSEQ multiplex PCR; TCRdb keeps only in-frame clonotypes and omits some of them. The sample lists approximately 400,000 clones, roughly nine tenths seen once, with approximately 1.2% in the top ten. Sequencing was carried out using peripheral blood. The receptors were sampled from a man aged 40-49 years with acute or convalescent COVID-19.

This clone was observed a single time. The chain uses TRBV6-2 or TRBV6-3 and TRBJ2-7, with a tentative D call TRBD2 (5 bases). V was cut by 7 bases and J by 6 bases, with 19 bases left in between. Germline V gene lookup returns CDR1 MNHEY and CDR2 SVGEGT. The CDR3 contains 14 residues. In nucleotides, the CDR3 is TGTGCCAGCACCCCTAGCCGGAGACGAAGCGAGCAGTACTTC. Protein sequence: CASTPSRRRSEQYF.

This clone was seen only once. The genes are TRBV30 and TRBJ1-3; no clear D gene. V was shortened by 1 base and J by 3 bases, with 10 bases between the two germline ends. Germline V CDR1 and CDR2: GTSNPN, SVGIG (reference sequence). The CDR3 has 14 residues. CDR3 region: CAWSALTHGNTIYF. DNA for the CDR3: TGTGCCTGGAGTGCGTTGACTCATGGAAACACCATATATTTT.

The chain carries TRBV6-1 and TRBJ2-3; 9 positions agree with TRBD2. The CDR3 totals 16 residues. J gave up 2 bases and V 1 base, and 4 bases lay outside the gene matches. CDR1 and CDR2 (germline): MNHNS, SASEGT. As DNA, the CDR3 is TGTGCCAGCAGTGAAGGGGGCGGGGGGGCCACAGATACGCAGTATTTT. Its protein product is CASSEGGGGATDTQYF.

The genes are TRBV6-1 and TRBJ1-4; tentative D call: TRBD1 (6 bases). With 2 bases removed from V and 11 bases from J, the gap between germline ends came to 15 bases. This CDR3 has 14 amino acids. Germline CDR1 is MNHNS and CDR2 is SASEGT. The CDR3 loop reads CASSETAGALKLFF. In nucleotides, the CDR3 is TGTGCCAGCAGTGAAACTGCGGGGGCCTTGAAACTGTTTTTT.

This chain links TRBV27 with TRBJ2-2, with a tentative D call TRBD1 (5 bases). Germline V gene data show CDR1 as MNHEY and CDR2 as SMNVEV (reference sequence). V was shortened by 6 bases and J by 7 bases, with 18 bases between the two germline ends. This CDR3 has 15 residues. This CDR3 is CASRKSRQLLGELFF. In nucleotides, the CDR3 is TGTGCCAGCAGAAAAAGTCGACAGTTGCTCGGGGAGCTGTTTTTT.

This rearrangement joins TRBV21-1 to TRBJ1-1. TRBV21-1 is a known pseudogene. This CDR3 is built from 14 residues. The CDR3 region has the DNA TGTGCCAGCAGCGGACCCGGGGGGGTAACTGAAGCTTTCTTT. This translates into CASSGPGGVTEAFF.

This clone was counted between two and nine times. The chain employs TRBV29-1 and TRBJ2-7, with unresolved D. Germline V gives CDR1 SQVTM, CDR2 ANQGSEA. The CDR3 runs to 12 residues. Trimming removed 3 bases from V and 2 bases from J, with 8 bases in between. The CDR3 region is CSVDSGAYEQYF. The CDR3 region has the DNA TGCAGCGTTGACTCCGGAGCCTACGAGCAGTACTTC.

The J gene is TRBJ2-5, the V gene TRBV6-1; D is ambiguous. This CDR3 has 13 residues. V was trimmed by 2 bases and J by 6 bases, leaving 10 bases between them. Germline V gene sequence: CDR1 MNHNS, CDR2 SASEGT. The CDR3 nucleotides read TGTGCCAGCAGTGAACTCAGTCTGAAGACCCAGTACTTC. It is translated as CASSELSLKTQYF.

There are a few counts of this clone. The genes are TRBV6-5 and TRBJ1-2; D remains ambiguous. The ends were cut back, 7 bases at V and 8 bases at J, with 14 bases in the middle. There are 12 residues in the CDR3. Germline lookup yields CDR1 MNHEY and CDR2 SVGAGI. DNA of the CDR3: TGTGCCAGCAAATCGAGAGTCGGGGGCTACACCTTC. Amino acid sequence: CASKSRVGGYTF.

The chain joins TRBV15 to TRBJ2-7; tentatively, D is TRBD1 (6 bases). Germline CDR1 and CDR2: LNHNV and YYDKDF (reference sequence). The V end lost 0 bases, the J end lost 0 bases, and 9 bases lay between the germline ends. The CDR3 runs 15 residues. The CDR3 protein is CATSREDRSSYEQYF. The CDR3, as DNA: TGTGCCACCAGCAGAGAAGACAGGAGCTCCTACGAGCAGTACTTC.

The chain recombines TRBV5-1 with TRBJ1-4; D not resolved. The V and J ends lost 8 bases and 3 bases respectively, with 14 bases between them. CDR1 and CDR2 (germline): SGHRS, YFSETQ. This CDR3 contains 14 residues. As DNA, the CDR3 is TGCGCCAGTTCCCCGGGTCGGGCTAATGAAAAACTGTTTTTT. Its protein is CASSPGRANEKLFF.

The J gene is TRBJ2-5, the V gene TRBV3-1 (or the pseudogene TRBV3-2); 7 bases are shared with TRBD1. The germline CDR1 and CDR2 sequences are LGHDT and YNNKEL (reference sequence). J was trimmed by 4 bases and V by 3 bases; bases with no gene match: 5. This CDR3 is built from 14 residues. CDR3 region: CASSQQTGRETQYF. CDR3 coding DNA: TGTGCCAGCAGCCAGCAGACAGGGAGAGAGACCCAGTACTTC.

The CDR3 sequence: CASSDLPPAYEQYF. CDR3 sequence (DNA): TGTGCCAGCAGTGACCTGCCCCCAGCCTACGAGCAGTACTTC. The chain has TRBV6-1 and TRBJ2-7, with unresolved D. Trimming left V 3 bases short and J 2 bases short, with 11 bases between. Per the germline V gene, CDR1 is MNHNS and CDR2 is SASEGT. This CDR3 is 14 amino acids long.

The chain carries TRBV18 and TRBJ1-2; D remains ambiguous. CDR3 length: 13 amino acids. The V gene's germline CDR1 is KGHSH and CDR2 LQKENI. V lost 0 bases, J lost 7 bases, and 9 bases lay in between. The CDR3 sequence: CASSPPEEAGYTF. The CDR3 bases are TGTGCCAGCTCACCACCGGAGGAAGCTGGCTACACCTTC.

The chain carries TRBV6-2 or TRBV6-3 and TRBJ1-1; 9 positions match TRBD1. The trim removed 2 bases at V and 4 bases at J, leaving 2 bases unmatched. The germline gives CDR1 MNHEY, CDR2 SVGEGT. The CDR3 has 14 amino acids. CDR3 bases: TGTGCCAGCAGTTACACAGGGGGCGGCACTGAAGCTTTCTTT. It encodes CASSYTGGGTEAFF.

The chain has TRBV19 and TRBJ1-1; D unresolved. Trimming took off 3 bases at V and 0 bases at J, with 11 bases between the two ends. Germline-derived CDR1 and CDR2 are LNHDA and SQIVND (reference sequence). CDR3 length: 15 amino acids. The DNA for the CDR3 is TGTGCCAGTAGTATGGAAGGGAGGATGAACACTGAAGCTTTCTTT. Translation gives CASSMEGRMNTEAFF.

This clone was seen a single time. The CDR3 loop is CASSQGTPNEQFF. CDR3 nucleotides: TGCGCCAGCAGCCAAGGGACACCTAATGAGCAGTTCTTC. The J gene is TRBJ2-1, the V gene TRBV4-1; TRBD1 might be the D (5 bases). Per the germline V gene, CDR1 is MGHRA and CDR2 is YSYEKL. Trimming left V 1 base short and J 7 bases short, with 8 bases between. There are 13 residues in the CDR3.

This clone has a handful of counts. The V gene is TRBV10-3, the J gene TRBJ2-3; D is undetermined. Germline loops: CDR1 ENHRY, CDR2 SYGVKD. The CDR3 loop spans 15 amino acids. V was clipped by 0 bases and J by 2 bases, with 9 bases between them. The CDR3 protein is CAISESGAFTDTQYF. The CDR3 coding sequence is TGTGCCATCAGTGAGTCCGGAGCCTTCACAGATACGCAGTATTTT.

CDR3 bases: TGTGCCAGCAGGACGGGAGGGGTATCCTACAATGAGCAGTTCTTC. This codes for CASRTGGVSYNEQFF. V is TRBV6-5 and J is TRBJ2-1; TRBD2 matches 8 bases. V lost 6 bases and J lost 1; bases outside the gene matches: 5. This CDR3 is 15 amino acids long. CDR1 and CDR2 (germline): MNHEY, SVGAGI.

This chain joins TRBV7-8 and TRBJ2-5; 7 nucleotides match TRBD1. V lost 5 bases, J lost 2 bases, and 2 bases stayed unmatched. The CDR3 has 13 amino acids. Germline V gene sequence: CDR1 SGHVS, CDR2 FQNEAQ. The DNA of the CDR3 is TGTGCCAGCAGCATGGGACAGCAAGAGACCCAGTACTTC. It yields the protein CASSMGQQETQYF.

This chain connects TRBV2 to TRBJ1-1; 11 bases agree with TRBD1. Looked up from germline, CDR1 is SNHLY and CDR2 is FYNNEI. The CDR3 length is 17 residues. J was trimmed by 2 bases and V by 6 bases; bases with no gene match: 11. CDR3: CASSPGQGVTLNTEAFF. The CDR3 region has the DNA TGTGCCAGCAGCCCGGGACAGGGGGTTACCTTAAACACTGAAGCTTTCTTT. Variable domain in full (rest from reference TRBV2 and TRBJ1-1): EPEVTQTPSHQVTQMGQEVILRCVPISNHLYFYWYRQILGQKVEFLVSFYNNEISEKSEIFDDQFSVERPDGSNFTLKIRSTKLEDSAMYFCASSPGQGVTLNTEAFFGQGTRLTVV.